This T cell receptor (beta chain) was recovered during a study of human thymus T cells. Study-wide results and caveats: As related research reported, thymic repertoires overlapped highly among unrelated individuals.

Germline CDR1 reads MNHEY; CDR2 reads SMNVEV (reference sequence). The CDR3 runs to 14 residues. V trimming: 6 bases; J trimming: 3 bases; junction bases outside the gene matches: 5. This table comes from immunoSEQ multiplex PCR, and its TCRdb copy is limited to in-frame clones, with some not included. The table lists more than 70,000 clones, around 96% of them singletons. Thymus tissue was removed during corrective cardiac surgery. As concerns this clone: What it binds is unknown.

The V and J genes are TRBV27 and TRBJ2-5; 9 bases line up with TRBD1. The sequencing sample was made of thymus tissue. The sequence derives from a boy under three years old with a congenital heart defect but otherwise immunologically healthy. This chain's CDR3 is CASRYTGGEETQYF. The CDR3, as DNA: TGTGCCAGCAGGTATACAGGGGGCGAAGAGACCCAGTACTTC.